This TCR beta chain was identified in a study of blood T cell repertoires in COVID-19. Overall study context: The study drew acute and convalescent COVID-19 samples from the United States, Italy and Spain. From T cells, B-cell-depleted T cells, or PBMCs came the material, which was cDNA or gDNA.

CDR1 is SSHAT and CDR2 is FNYEAQ in the germline V gene (reference sequence). The J segment lost 1 base and the V segment lost 5 bases, leaving 4 bases of the junction unmatched. The CDR3 sequence is 15 residues long. In the original workflow: The authors estimated nucleated cell counts from reference gene primer amplification. Libraries were prepared by immunoSEQ multiplex PCR; TCRdb keeps only in-frame clonotypes and omits some of them. That table furnishes V, J and clone size, whereas the DNA furnished D and trimming. The data hold about 260,000 clones, with roughly 83% observed a single time. Source material: peripheral blood. The chain links TRBV7-7 to TRBJ2-2, with 7 nucleotides matching TRBD1. This clonotype was obtained from a man aged 60 to 69 who had recovered from COVID-19. CDR3 sequence: CASSIDRENTGELFF. CDR3 bases: TGTGCCAGCAGCATAGACAGGGAGAACACCGGGGAGCTGTTTTTT. The full variable domain, completed using reference TRBV7-7 and TRBJ2-2, is GAGVSQSPRYKVTKRGQDVTLRCDPISSHATLYWYQQALGQGPEFLTYFNYEAQPDKSGLPSDRFSAERPEGSISTLTIQRTEQRDSAMYRCASSIDRENTGELFFGEGSRLTVL.